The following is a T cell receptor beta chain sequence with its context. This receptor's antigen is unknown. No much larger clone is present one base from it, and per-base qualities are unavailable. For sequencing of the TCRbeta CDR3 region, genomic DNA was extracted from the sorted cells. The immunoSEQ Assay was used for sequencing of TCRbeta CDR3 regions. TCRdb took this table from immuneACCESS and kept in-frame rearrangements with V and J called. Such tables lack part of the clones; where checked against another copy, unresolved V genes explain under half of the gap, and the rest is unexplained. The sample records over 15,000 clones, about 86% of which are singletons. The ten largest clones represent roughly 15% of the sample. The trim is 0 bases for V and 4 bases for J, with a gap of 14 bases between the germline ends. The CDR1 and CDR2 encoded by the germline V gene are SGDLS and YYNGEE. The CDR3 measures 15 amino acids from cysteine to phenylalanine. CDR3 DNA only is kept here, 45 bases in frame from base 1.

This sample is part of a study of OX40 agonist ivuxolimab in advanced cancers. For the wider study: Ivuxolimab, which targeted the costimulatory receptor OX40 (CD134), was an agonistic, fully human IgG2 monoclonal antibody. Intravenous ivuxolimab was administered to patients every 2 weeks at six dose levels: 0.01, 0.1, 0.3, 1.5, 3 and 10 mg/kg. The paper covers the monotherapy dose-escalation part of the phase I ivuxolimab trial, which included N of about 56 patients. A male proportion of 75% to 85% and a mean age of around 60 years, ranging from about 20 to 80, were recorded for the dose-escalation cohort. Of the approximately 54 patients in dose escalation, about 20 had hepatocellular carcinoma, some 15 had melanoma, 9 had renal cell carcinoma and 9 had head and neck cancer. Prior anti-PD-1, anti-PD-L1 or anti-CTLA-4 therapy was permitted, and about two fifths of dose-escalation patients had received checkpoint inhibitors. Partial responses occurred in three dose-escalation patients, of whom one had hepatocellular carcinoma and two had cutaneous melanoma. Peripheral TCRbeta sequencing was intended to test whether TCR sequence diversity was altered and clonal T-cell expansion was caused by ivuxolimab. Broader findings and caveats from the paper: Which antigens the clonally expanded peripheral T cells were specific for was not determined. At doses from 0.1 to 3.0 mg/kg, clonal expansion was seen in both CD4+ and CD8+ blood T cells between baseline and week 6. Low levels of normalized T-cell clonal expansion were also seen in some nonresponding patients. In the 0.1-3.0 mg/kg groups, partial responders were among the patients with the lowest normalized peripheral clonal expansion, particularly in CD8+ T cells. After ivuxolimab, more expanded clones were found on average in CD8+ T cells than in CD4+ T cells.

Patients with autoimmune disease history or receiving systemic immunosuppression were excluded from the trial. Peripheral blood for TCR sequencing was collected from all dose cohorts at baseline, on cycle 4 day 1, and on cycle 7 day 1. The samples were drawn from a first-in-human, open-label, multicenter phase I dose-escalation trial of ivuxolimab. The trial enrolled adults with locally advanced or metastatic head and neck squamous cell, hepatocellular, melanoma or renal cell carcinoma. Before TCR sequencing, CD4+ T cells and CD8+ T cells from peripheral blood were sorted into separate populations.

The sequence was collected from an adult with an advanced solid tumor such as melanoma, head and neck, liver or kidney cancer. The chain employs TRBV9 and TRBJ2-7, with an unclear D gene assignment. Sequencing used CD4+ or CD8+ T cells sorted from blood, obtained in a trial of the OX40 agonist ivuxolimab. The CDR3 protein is CASSVATVRIYEQYF. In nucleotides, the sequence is TGTGCCAGCAGCGTAGCTACTGTGCGGATTTACGAGCAGTACTTC.